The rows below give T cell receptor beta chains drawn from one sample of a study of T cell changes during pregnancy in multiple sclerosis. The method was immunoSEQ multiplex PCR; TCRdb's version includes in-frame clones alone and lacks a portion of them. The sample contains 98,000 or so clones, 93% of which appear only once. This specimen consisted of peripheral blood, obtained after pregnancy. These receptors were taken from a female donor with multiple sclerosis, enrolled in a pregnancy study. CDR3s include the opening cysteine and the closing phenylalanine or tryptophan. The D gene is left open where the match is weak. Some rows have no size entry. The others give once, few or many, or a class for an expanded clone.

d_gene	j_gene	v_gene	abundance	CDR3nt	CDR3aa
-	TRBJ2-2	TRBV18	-	TGTGCCAGCTCACCAGGAGGGAGCCGGTTCACCGGGGAGCTGTTTTTT	CASSPGGSRFTGELFF
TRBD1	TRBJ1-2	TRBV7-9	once	TGTGCCAGCAGCTTAGCCGCGGACAGGGGAAGCGGCTACACCTTC	CASSLAADRGSGYTF
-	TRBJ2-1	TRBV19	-	TGTGCCAGTAGGGGCCGACTAGGGCCCACCAATGAGCAGTTCTTC	CASRGRLGPTNEQFF
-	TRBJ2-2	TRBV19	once	TGTGCCAGCCGTAGCGTGATGGCTTATTCGAACACCGGGGAGCTGTTTTTT	CASRSVMAYSNTGELFF
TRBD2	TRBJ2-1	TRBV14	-	TGTGCCAGCAGCCTCCTAGGACTAGCGGGAGGGAAGGTTGGGAAGCAGTTCTTC	CASSLLGLAGGKVGKQFF
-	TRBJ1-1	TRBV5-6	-	TGTGCCAGCAGCTTGGTCTTGAACACTGAAGCTTTCTTT	CASSLVLNTEAFF
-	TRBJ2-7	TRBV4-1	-	TGCGCCAGCAGCCAAGTCGTTAGCAATCCCTACGAGCAGTACTTC	CASSQVVSNPYEQYF
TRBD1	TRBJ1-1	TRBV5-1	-	TGCGCCAGCAGCTTACAGGGGACAGGTACGAACACTGAAGCTTTCTTT	CASSLQGTGTNTEAFF
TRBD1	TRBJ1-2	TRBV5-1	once	TGCGCCAGCAGCTTGGACAGGGGGCAAGGCTACACCTTC	CASSLDRGQGYTF
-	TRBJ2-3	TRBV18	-	TGTGCCAGCTCACCCGACGGGAGCACAGATACGCAGTATTTT	CASSPDGSTDTQYF
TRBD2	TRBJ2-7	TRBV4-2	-	TGTGCCAGCAGCCATGCTAGCGGCGACCTCTCCTACGAGCAGTACTTC	CASSHASGDLSYEQYF
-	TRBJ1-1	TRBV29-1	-	TGCAGCGTTTCCACCGGACAGTTCAAAGCTTTCTTT	CSVSTGQFKAFF
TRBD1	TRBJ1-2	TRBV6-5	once	TGTGCCAGCAGGACGACAGGGGGGGGCTACACCTTC	CASRTTGGGYTF
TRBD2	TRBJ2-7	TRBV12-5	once	TGTGCTAGTGGTTTGGTACTGTCTAGCGGGAGCTACGAGCAGTACTTC	CASGLVLSSGSYEQYF
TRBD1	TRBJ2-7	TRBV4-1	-	TGCGCCAGCAGCCGGGGACAGGGGGCCTACGAGCAGTACTTC	CASSRGQGAYEQYF
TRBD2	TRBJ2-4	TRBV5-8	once	TGTGCCAGCAGCCCGGGACTAGCGGATTTACTAGCCAAAAACATTCAGTACTTC	CASSPGLADLLAKNIQYF
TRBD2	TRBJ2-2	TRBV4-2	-	TGTGCCAGCAGCCAAATGAGCGGGAGGACAAACACCGGGGAGCTGTTTTTT	CASSQMSGRTNTGELFF
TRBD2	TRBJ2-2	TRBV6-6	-	TGTGCCATTGGGGGGGTCACCGGGGAGCTGTTTTTT	CAIGGVTGELFF
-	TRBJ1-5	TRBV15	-	TGTGCCACCAGCAGAGGCAGTCTCCCCCAGCATTTT	CATSRGSLPQHF
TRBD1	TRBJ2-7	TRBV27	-	TGTGCCAGCAGTTTTGGGACAGGTCCCTACGAGCAGTACTTC	CASSFGTGPYEQYF
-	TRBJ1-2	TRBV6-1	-	TGTGCCAGCAGAAACCCCCCTACAGGGAGCTACACCTTC	CASRNPPTGSYTF
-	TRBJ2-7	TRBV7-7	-	TGTGCCAGCAGCTTAGCGCAGGGGTTAGAGCACGAGCAGTACTTC	CASSLAQGLEHEQYF
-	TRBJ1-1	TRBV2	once	TGTGCCAGCACCCCACTGAGACCGGGGAGCACTGAAGCTTTCTTT	CASTPLRPGSTEAFF
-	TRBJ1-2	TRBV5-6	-	TGTGCCAGCAGCACCGGGACAAACTATGGCTACACCTTC	CASSTGTNYGYTF
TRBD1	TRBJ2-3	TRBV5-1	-	TGCGCCAGCAGCTGGGATTGGGGTTCAACAGGGGCAGATACGCAGTATTTT	CASSWDWGSTGADTQYF
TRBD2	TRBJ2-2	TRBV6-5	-	TGTGCCAGTCTAAGGCGGGCGGGAGTCCCCGGGGAGCTGTTTTTT	CASLRRAGVPGELFF
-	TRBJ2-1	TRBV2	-	TGTGCCAGTAGCCTAGCGCCACGGATCCAAAGTGAGCAGTTCTTC	CASSLAPRIQSEQFF
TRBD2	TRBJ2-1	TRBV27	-	TGTGCCAGCACCCCAGCGGGAGCGAGTAATGAGCAGTTCTTC	CASTPAGASNEQFF